This T cell receptor beta chain emerged from a study of cytomegalovirus exposure and HLA in healthy donors. Study at large: For the approximately 420 genotyped donors, 65% to 90% fell within the Caucasian-associated ancestry cluster.

The V end was cut by 5 bases, the J end by 2 bases, with 12 bases between. The CDR3 loop spans 14 amino acids. Germline loops: CDR1 SGDLS, CDR2 YYNGEE. A note on this clone: Antigen specificity is unknown.

The PCR had 60 Vbeta and 13 Jbeta primers. Original analysis: Approximately 73 million unique TCR beta chains, roughly 11 million shared, were counted in a later analysis. Clones were sequenced by immunoSEQ multiplex PCR, and TCRdb holds only the in-frame ones, with some missing. V, J and clone size were drawn from that table, and D and trimming were deduced from the DNA. This table holds about 130,000 clones, around 80% found once. Study-wide results and caveats: In a later analysis, compared with equally common non-associated chains, HLA-associated beta chains were more expanded. Most subjects' HLA-A and HLA-B alleles were reportedly predicted from TCR beta sequences.

The sequence was collected from a woman aged 18-30 years in good health and CMV-seropositive. The sequencing input was PBMCs. The chain recombines TRBV9 with TRBJ2-3; weak D call: TRBD2 (6 bases). The CDR3 here is CASSETGDTDTQYF. The CDR3, as DNA: TGTGCCAGCAGTGAGACGGGGGACACAGATACGCAGTATTTT.